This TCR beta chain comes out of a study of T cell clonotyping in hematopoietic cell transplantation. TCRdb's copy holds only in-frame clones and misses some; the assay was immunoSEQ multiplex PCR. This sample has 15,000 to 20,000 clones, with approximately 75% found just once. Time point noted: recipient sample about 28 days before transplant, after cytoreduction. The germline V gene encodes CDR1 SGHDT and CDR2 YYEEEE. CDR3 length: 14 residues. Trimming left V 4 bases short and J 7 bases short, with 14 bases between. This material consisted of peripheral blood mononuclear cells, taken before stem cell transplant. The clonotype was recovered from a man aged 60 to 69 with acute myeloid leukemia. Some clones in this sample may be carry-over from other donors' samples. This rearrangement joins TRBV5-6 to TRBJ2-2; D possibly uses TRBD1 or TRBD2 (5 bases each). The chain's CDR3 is CASSPMGVGGELFF. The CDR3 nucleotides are TGTGCCAGCAGCCCCATGGGGGTGGGCGGGGAGCTGTTTTTT.